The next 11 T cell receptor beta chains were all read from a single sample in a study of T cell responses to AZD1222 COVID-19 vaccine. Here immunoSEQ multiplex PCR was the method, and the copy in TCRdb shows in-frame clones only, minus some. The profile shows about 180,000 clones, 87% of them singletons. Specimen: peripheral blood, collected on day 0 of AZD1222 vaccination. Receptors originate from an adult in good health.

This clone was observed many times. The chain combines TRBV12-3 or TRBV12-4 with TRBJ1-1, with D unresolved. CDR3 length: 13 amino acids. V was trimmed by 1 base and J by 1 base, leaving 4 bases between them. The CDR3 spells CASSLGGNTEAFF. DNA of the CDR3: TGTGCCAGCAGTTTAGGGGGGAACACTGAAGCTTTCTTT.

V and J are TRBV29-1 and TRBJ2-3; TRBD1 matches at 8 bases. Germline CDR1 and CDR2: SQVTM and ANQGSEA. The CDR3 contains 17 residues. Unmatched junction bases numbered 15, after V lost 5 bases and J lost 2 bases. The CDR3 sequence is CSVNFRRGQDYTDTQYF. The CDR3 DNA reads TGCAGCGTTAATTTTAGGAGGGGACAGGACTACACAGATACGCAGTATTTT.

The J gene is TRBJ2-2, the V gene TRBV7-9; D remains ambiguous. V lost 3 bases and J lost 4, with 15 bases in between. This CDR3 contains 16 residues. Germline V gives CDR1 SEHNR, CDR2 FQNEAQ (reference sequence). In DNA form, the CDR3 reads TGTGCCAGCAGCTTTGTGGCGGATCGAGGCACCGGGGAGCTGTTTTTT. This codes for CASSFVADRGTGELFF. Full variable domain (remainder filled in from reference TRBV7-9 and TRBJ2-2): DTGVSQNPRHKITKRGQNVTFRCDPISEHNRLYWYRQTLGQGPEFLTYFQNEAQLEKSRLLSDRFSAERPKGSFSTLEIQRTEQGDSAMYLCASSFVADRGTGELFFGEGSRLTVL.

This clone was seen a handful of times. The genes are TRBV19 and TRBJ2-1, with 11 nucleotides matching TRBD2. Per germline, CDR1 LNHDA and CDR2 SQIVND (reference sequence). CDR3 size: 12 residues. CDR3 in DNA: TGTGCTACTAGCGGGAGAAGGAATGAGCAGTTCTTC. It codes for CATSGRRNEQFF. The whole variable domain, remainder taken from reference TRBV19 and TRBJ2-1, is DGGITQSPKYLFRKEGQNVTLSCEQNLNHDAMYWYRQDPGQGLRLIYYSQIVNDFQKGDIAEGYSVSREKKESFPLTVTSAQKNPTAFYLCATSGRRNEQFFGPGTRLTVL.

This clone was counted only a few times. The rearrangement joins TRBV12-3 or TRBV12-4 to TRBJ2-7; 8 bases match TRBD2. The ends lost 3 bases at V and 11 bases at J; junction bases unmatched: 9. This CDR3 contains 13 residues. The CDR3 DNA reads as TGTGCCAGCAGTTTTGGGACTAGTCGGGGGGAGTACTTC. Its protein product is CASSFGTSRGEYF.

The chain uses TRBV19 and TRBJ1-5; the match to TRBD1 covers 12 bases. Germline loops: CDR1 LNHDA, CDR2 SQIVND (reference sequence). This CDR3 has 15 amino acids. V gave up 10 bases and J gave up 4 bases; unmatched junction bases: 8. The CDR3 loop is CATRPGQGANQPQHF. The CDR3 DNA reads TGTGCCACCCGACCGGGACAGGGGGCGAATCAGCCCCAGCATTTT. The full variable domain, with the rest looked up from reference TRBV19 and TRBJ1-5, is DGGITQSPKYLFRKEGQNVTLSCEQNLNHDAMYWYRQDPGQGLRLIYYSQIVNDFQKGDIAEGYSVSREKKESFPLTVTSAQKNPTAFYLCATRPGQGANQPQHFGDGTRLSIL.

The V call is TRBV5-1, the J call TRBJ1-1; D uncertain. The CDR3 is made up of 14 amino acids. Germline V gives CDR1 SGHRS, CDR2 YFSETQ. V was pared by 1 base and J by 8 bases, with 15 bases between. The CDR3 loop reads CASSLSEPPLEAFF. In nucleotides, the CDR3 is TGCGCCAGCAGCTTGAGCGAGCCTCCCCTGGAAGCTTTCTTT.

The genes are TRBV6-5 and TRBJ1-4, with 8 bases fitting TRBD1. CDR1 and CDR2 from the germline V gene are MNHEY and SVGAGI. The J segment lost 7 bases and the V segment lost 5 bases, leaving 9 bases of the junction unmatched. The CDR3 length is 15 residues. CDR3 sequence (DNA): TGTGCCAGCAGTAGGTTGACAGGGACAGGTGAAAAACTGTTTTTT. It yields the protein CASSRLTGTGEKLFF.

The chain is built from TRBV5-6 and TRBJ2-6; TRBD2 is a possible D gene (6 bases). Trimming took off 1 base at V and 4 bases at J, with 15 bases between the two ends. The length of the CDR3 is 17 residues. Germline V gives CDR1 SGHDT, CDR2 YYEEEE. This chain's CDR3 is CASSLLGGSAGANVLTF. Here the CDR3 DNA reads TGTGCCAGCAGCTTGTTAGGAGGGTCTGCCGGGGCCAACGTCCTGACTTTC.

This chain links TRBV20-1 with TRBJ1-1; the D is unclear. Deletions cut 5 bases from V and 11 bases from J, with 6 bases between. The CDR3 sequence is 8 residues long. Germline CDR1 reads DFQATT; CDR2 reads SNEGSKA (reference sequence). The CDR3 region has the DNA TGCAGTGCTCCCGGGGCTTTCTTT. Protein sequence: CSAPGAFF.

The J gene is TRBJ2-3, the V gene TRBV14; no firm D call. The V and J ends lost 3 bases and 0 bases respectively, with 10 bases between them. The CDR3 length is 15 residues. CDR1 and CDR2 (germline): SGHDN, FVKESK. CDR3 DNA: TGTGCCAGCAGCCAGCAGATGACTAGCACAGATACGCAGTATTTT. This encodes CASSQQMTSTDTQYF.